This paragraph reports one T cell receptor (beta chain). The antigen is not known. This specimen belongs to a study of cytomegalovirus exposure and HLA in healthy donors. Whole-study findings and limits: It was only CMV serostatus that was available as immune exposure information.

Both 60 Vbeta primers and 13 Jbeta primers went into the PCR. The table came from immunoSEQ multiplex PCR; TCRdb's copy has only in-frame clones and leaves some out. The sample lists approximately 160,000 clones, over 80% occurring once. V lost 6 bases, J lost 12 bases, and 8 bases stayed unmatched. The CDR3 extends over 13 amino acids. The germline gives CDR1 SGHNT, CDR2 YENEEA. The rearrangement uses TRBV11-3 and TRBJ2-1; 10 nucleotides agree with TRBD1. Material for sequencing was PBMCs. The TCR originated in a man aged 50 to 59 in good health and CMV-seropositive. CDR3 sequence (DNA): TGTGCCAGCAGGCTGACAGGGGGCGAAAGGCAGTTCTTC. Translated: CASRLTGGERQFF.